Each of the 26 T cell receptor beta chains below was sequenced from the same sample in a study of CXCR3-negative and CXCR3-positive naive CD8 T cells. The study made its TRB cDNA libraries by 5' RACE, adding UMI labels. TCRdb re-called the 5' RACE reads and shows each CDR3 protein once, DNA omitted. Its table lists approximately 41,000 distinct CDR3 sequences. Sequenced: memory CD8+ T cells from blood. These receptors were taken from a human donor in good health. Some clones in this sample may be carry-over from other donors' samples.

The rearrangement joins TRBV7-8 to TRBJ2-7. The CDR3 has 14 residues. The germline gives CDR1 SGHVS, CDR2 FQNEAQ. CDR3 in amino acids: CASSLRGPSYEQYF.

This sequence joins TRBV7-2 and TRBJ2-2; the TRBD2 assignment by TCRdb is unverifiable without DNA. Germline loops: CDR1 SGHTA, CDR2 FQGNSA. The CDR3 has 15 residues. CDR3 loop: CASTSGRPNTGELFF.

The chain carries TRBV9 and TRBJ2-5; the D call from TCRdb, TRBD1, cannot be confirmed without DNA. CDR1 and CDR2 from the germline V gene are SGDLS and YYNGEE. The CDR3 runs to 16 residues. This CDR3 is CASSEPGTGPAGTQYF. The full variable domain, with the rest looked up from reference TRBV9 and TRBJ2-5, is DSGVTQTPKHLITATGQRVTLRCSPRSGDLSVYWYQQSLDQGLQFLIQYYNGEERAKGNILERFSAQQFPDLHSELNLSSLELGDSALYFCASSEPGTGPAGTQYFGPGTRLLVL.

J is TRBJ2-5 and V is TRBV21-1; absent DNA, TCRdb's TRBD1 call cannot be checked. TRBV21-1 is classified as a pseudogene. CDR3 length: 14 amino acids. Here the CDR3 reads CASSKPGIQETQYF.

This chain connects TRBV7-3 to TRBJ2-1. From germline, CDR1 is SGHTA and CDR2 FQGTGA. This CDR3 has 15 residues. The CDR3 sequence: CASSSLLTAYNEQFF.

The chain recombines TRBV6-2 or TRBV6-3 with TRBJ2-3. CDR1 is MNHEY, CDR2 SVGEGT, per germline. The CDR3 runs to 14 residues. CDR3 region: CASRSGHGVDTQYF.

The V gene is TRBV29-1, the J gene TRBJ2-7; the D call of TRBD1 rests on TCRdb alone, since no DNA is present to check it. The CDR3 is 13 residues long. Germline-derived CDR1 and CDR2 are SQVTM and ANQGSEA. The CDR3 region is CSVLDRATYEQYF.

The gene calls are TRBV14 and TRBJ2-7. The CDR3 is 12 residues long. Germline-derived CDR1 and CDR2 are SGHDN and FVKESK. Here the CDR3 reads CASSWSFLEQYF.

The rearrangement joins TRBV7-3 to TRBJ2-2; without DNA, the TCRdb call of TRBD2 cannot be checked. The CDR3 runs to 15 residues. Germline V gene data show CDR1 as SGHTA and CDR2 as FQGTGA. CDR3 loop: CASSSLAGAPGELFF.

V usage is TRBV6-4 and J usage is TRBJ2-2; the TRBD2 assignment by TCRdb is unverifiable without DNA. This CDR3 has 16 amino acids. Germline assignment: CDR1 MRHNA and CDR2 SNTAGT. CDR3 in amino acids: CASTAGTSGPTGELFF.

The chain couples TRBV7-8 to TRBJ2-3; TCRdb gives TRBD1 as the D gene, but with no DNA this cannot be confirmed. CDR3 length equals 17 residues. CDR1 is SGHVS, CDR2 FQNEAQ, per germline. CDR3 sequence reads: CASSVNRGSTSTDTQYF.

The rearrangement uses TRBV9 and TRBJ2-2; TCRdb gives TRBD1 as the D gene, but with no DNA this cannot be confirmed. The germline V gene has CDR1 SGDLS and CDR2 YYNGEE. This CDR3 comprises 13 residues. CDR3 protein: CASSAGSTGELFF.

This chain links TRBV20-1 with TRBJ2-7; TCRdb calls TRBD1, which cannot be checked without DNA. The germline gives CDR1 DFQATT, CDR2 SNEGSKA (reference sequence). The CDR3 is 14 amino acids. The chain's CDR3 is CSARDRDRYDEQYF.

This sequence joins TRBV7-7 and TRBJ2-1; the TCRdb D gene call, TRBD1, has no DNA to confirm it. This CDR3 is built from 15 residues. Germline loops: CDR1 SSHAT, CDR2 FNYEAQ (reference sequence). CDR3 sequence: CASSTRNSLYNEQFF.

The chain links TRBV12-3 or TRBV12-4 to TRBJ2-2; as DNA is missing, the TRBD1 call by TCRdb cannot be tested. The CDR3 has 14 amino acids. CDR3 region: CASRDRGRTGELFF.

The chain couples TRBV20-1 to TRBJ2-7. Per the germline V gene, CDR1 is DFQATT and CDR2 is SNEGSKA (reference sequence). The CDR3 runs 15 residues. The CDR3 sequence: CSAREHGGRYYEQYF.

V and J are TRBV7-3 and TRBJ2-1; TCRdb selects TRBD2, and the lack of DNA leaves this call unchecked. This CDR3 spans 16 amino acids. Germline V gene lookup returns CDR1 SGHTA and CDR2 FQGTGA. The CDR3 sequence is CASSFNTGTSGREQFF.

The chain carries TRBV7-9 and TRBJ2-7; TCRdb picks TRBD1, but there is no DNA to check that call. This CDR3 contains 16 residues. Germline CDR1 SEHNR, CDR2 FQNEAQ (reference sequence). CDR3 protein: CASSPHRVSGVSEQYF.

V is TRBV27 and J is TRBJ2-5; the D gene TCRdb calls, TRBD2, cannot be checked with no DNA. Germline V CDR1 and CDR2: MNHEY, SMNVEV (reference sequence). The CDR3 sequence is 14 residues long. CDR3 region: CASSYIGGGETQYF.

V is TRBV2 and J is TRBJ2-3; checking the TCRdb D call of TRBD1 is not possible without DNA. Germline loops: CDR1 SNHLY, CDR2 FYNNEI. The CDR3 runs 15 residues. CDR3 amino acids: CASSDDRGSTDTQYF.

The chain links TRBV7-9 to TRBJ1-2. Per germline, CDR1 SEHNR and CDR2 FQNEAQ (reference sequence). CDR3 length equals 14 residues. The CDR3 here is CASSLEDQNYGYTF.

The chain links TRBV7-3 to TRBJ2-2; TCRdb picks TRBD2, but there is no DNA to check that call. CDR3 length: 14 amino acids. Germline CDR1 reads SGHTA; CDR2 reads FQGTGA. CDR3 region: CASSLRGYTGELFF.

This chain connects TRBV27 to TRBJ2-7; TCRdb's D call of TRBD2 is untestable without DNA. Looked up from germline, CDR1 is MNHEY and CDR2 is SMNVEV (reference sequence). This CDR3 spans 13 amino acids. This chain's CDR3 is CASSLVEGYEQYF.

V and J are TRBV4-3 and TRBJ2-7; TCRdb's D call of TRBD1 is untestable without DNA. Germline CDR1 and CDR2: LGHNA and YSLEER. There are 15 residues in the CDR3. The CDR3 spells CASSPTGGGSYEQYF.

The rearrangement links TRBV27 to TRBJ2-3. This CDR3 has 13 residues. Germline CDR1 and CDR2: MNHEY and SMNVEV (reference sequence). Here the CDR3 reads CASSYAEFDTQYF.

This chain joins TRBV12-5 and TRBJ2-7; TCRdb designates TRBD1, a call that cannot be tested without DNA. Germline CDR1 and CDR2: LGHNT and FRNRAP. This CDR3 comprises 16 residues. The CDR3 region is CASGLDDREKAYEQYF.